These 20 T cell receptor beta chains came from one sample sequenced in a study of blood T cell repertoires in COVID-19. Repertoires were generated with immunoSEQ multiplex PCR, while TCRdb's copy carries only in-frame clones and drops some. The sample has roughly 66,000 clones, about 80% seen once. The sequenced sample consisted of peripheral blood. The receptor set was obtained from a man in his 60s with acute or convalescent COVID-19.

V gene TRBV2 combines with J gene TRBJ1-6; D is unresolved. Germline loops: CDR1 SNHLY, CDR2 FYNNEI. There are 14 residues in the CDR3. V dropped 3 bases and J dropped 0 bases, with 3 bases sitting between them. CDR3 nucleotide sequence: TGTGCCAGCAGTGATAGCTCCTATAATTCACCCCTCCACTTT. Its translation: CASSDSSYNSPLHF.

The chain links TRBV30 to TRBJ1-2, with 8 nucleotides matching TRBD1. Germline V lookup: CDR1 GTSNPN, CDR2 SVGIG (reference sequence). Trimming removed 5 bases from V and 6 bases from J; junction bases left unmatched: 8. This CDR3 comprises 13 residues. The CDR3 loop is CAWDDRGTDGYTF. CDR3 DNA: TGTGCCTGGGACGACAGGGGTACGGATGGCTACACCTTC.

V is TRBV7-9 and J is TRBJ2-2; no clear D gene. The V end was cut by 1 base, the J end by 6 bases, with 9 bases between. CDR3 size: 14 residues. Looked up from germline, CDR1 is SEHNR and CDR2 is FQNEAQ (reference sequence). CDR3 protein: CASSLEFEAGELFF. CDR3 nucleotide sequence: TGTGCCAGCAGCTTAGAGTTTGAGGCCGGGGAGCTGTTTTTT. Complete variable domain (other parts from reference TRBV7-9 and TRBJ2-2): DTGVSQNPRHKITKRGQNVTFRCDPISEHNRLYWYRQTLGQGPEFLTYFQNEAQLEKSRLLSDRFSAERPKGSFSTLEIQRTEQGDSAMYLCASSLEFEAGELFFGEGSRLTVL.

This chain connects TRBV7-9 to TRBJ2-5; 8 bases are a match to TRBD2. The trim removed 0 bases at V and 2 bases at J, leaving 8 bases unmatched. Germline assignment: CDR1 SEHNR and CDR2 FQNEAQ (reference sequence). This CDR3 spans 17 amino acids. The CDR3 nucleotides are TGTGCCAGCAGCTTAGCGAGGGGTAGCGGGGCACAAGAGACCCAGTACTTC. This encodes CASSLARGSGAQETQYF.

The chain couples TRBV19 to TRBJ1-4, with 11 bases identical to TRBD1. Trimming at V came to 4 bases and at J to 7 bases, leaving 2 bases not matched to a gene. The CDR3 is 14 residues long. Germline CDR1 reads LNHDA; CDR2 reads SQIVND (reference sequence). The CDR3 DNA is TGTGCCAGTAGTAGGACAGGGGGCCGTGAAAAACTGTTTTTT. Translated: CASSRTGGREKLFF.

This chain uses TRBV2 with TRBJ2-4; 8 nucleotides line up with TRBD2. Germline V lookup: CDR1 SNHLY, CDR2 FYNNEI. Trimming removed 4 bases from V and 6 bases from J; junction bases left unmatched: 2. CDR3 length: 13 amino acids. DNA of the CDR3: TGTGCCAGCAGTGCCGCGGGGGGAAACATTCAGTACTTC. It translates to CASSAAGGNIQYF.

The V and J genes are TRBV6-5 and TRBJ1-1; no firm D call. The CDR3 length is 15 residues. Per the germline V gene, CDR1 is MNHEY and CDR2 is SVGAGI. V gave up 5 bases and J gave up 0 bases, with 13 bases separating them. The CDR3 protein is CASSTDLLMNTEAFF. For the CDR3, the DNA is TGTGCCAGCAGTACGGACTTATTAATGAACACTGAAGCTTTCTTT.

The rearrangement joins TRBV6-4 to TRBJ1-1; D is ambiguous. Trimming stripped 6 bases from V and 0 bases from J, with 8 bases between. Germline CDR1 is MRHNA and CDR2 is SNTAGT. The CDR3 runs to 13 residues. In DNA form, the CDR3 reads TGTGCCAGCAGCGAAACAGTGAACACTGAAGCTTTCTTT. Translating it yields CASSETVNTEAFF.

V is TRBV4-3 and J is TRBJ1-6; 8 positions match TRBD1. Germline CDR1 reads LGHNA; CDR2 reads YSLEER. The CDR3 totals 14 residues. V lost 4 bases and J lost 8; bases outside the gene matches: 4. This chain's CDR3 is CASSLDRGDSPLHF. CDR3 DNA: TGCGCCAGCAGCCTCGACAGGGGTGATTCACCCCTCCACTTT.

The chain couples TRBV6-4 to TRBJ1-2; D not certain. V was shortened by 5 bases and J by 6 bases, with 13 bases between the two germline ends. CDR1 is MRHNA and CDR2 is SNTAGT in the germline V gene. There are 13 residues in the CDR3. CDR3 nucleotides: TGTGCCAGCAGTCGGAGGGTTGGAGATGGCTACACCTTC. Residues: CASSRRVGDGYTF.

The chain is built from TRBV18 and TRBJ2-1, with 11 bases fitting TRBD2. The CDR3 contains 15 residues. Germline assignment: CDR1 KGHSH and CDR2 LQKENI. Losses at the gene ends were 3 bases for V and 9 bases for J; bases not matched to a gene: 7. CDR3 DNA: TGTGCCAGCTCACCCCTGCCTCTAGCGGGGGGTGAGCAGTTCTTC. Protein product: CASSPLPLAGGEQFF.

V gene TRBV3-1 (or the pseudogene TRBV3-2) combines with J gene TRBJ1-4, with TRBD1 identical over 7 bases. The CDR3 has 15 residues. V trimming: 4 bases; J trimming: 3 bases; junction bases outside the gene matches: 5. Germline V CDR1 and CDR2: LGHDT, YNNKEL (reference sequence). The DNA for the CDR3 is TGTGCCAGCAGCCTCAGGACAGGCTCTAATGAAAAACTGTTTTTT. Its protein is CASSLRTGSNEKLFF.

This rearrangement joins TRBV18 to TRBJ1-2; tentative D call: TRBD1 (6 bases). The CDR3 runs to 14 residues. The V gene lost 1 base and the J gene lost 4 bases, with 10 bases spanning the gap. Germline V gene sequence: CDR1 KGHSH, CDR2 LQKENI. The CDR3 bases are TGTGCCAGCTCACCACAGTTGGACAGCTATGGCTACACCTTC. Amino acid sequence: CASSPQLDSYGYTF.

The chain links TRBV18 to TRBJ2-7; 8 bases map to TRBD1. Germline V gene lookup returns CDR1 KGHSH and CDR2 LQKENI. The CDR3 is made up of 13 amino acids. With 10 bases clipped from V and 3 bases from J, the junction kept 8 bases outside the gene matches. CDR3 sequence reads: CATGQGAIYEQYF. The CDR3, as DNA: TGTGCCACCGGACAGGGTGCCATCTACGAGCAGTACTTC.

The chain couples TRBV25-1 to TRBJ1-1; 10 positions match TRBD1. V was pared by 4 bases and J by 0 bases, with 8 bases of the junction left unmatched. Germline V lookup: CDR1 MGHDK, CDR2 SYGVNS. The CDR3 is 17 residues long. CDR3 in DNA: TGTGCCAGCAGTGGGAGGGACAGGGGAATTTTGAACACTGAAGCTTTCTTT. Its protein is CASSGRDRGILNTEAFF.

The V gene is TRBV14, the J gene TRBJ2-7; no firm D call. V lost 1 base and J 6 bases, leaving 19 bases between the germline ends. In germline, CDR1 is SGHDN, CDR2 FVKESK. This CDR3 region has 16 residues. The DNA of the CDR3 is TGTGCCAGCAGCCAAGGTAAGTCCGCAAGTTGGCCCGAGCAGTACTTC. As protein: CASSQGKSASWPEQYF. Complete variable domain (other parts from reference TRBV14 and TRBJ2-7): EAGVTQFPSHSVIEKGQTVTLRCDPISGHDNLYWYRRVMGKEIKFLLHFVKESKQDESGMPNNRFLAERTGGTYSTLKVQPAELEDSGVYFCASSQGKSASWPEQYFGPGTRLTVT.

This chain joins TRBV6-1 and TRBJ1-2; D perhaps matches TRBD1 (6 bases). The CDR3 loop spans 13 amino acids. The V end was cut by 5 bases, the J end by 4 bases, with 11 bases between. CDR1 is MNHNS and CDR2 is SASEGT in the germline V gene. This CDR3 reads CASSLGQIYGYTF. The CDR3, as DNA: TGTGCCAGCAGTCTCGGACAGATCTATGGCTACACCTTC.

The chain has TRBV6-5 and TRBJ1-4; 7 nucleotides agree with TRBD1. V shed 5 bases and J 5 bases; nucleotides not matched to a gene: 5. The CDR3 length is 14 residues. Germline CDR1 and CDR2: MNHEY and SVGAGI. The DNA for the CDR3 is TGTGCCAGCAGTACCACAGGGGAGAATGAAAAACTGTTTTTT. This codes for CASSTTGENEKLFF.

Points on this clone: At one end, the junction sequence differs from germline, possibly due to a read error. CDR3 bases: TGTGCCAGTAGTACGACCGCCGGAGGACAGGGGAATACTTTT. It encodes CASSTTAGGQGNTF. This chain connects TRBV19 to TRBJ1-5, with 9 bases lining up with TRBD1. The CDR3 is 14 residues long. CDR1 is LNHDA and CDR2 is SQIVND in the germline V gene (reference sequence).

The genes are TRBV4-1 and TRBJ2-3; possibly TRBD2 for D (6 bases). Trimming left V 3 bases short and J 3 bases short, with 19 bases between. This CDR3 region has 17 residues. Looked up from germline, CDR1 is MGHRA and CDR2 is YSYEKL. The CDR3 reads CASSQDSSTSTTDTQYF. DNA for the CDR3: TGCGCCAGCAGCCAGGATAGTTCAACTAGCACTACAGATACGCAGTATTTT.